Below are 6 T cell receptor beta chains sequenced from a single sample in a study of shared clonotypes between healthy human individuals. Sequenced by immunoSEQ multiplex PCR; TCRdb stores in-frame clones only, minus some. The sample has roughly 2,500,000 clones; 90% to 95% are singletons. Sequencing input: naive CD4+ T cells from PBMCs. Regarding subset: CD45RA+ positively selected. The receptors were sampled from a man aged 18 to 30 in good health. Some clones in this sample may be carry-over from other donors' samples.

The V gene is TRBV15, the J gene TRBJ2-4; no reliable D call. Trimming left V 2 bases short and J 8 bases short, with 10 bases between. From germline, CDR1 is LNHNV and CDR2 YYDKDF (reference sequence). This CDR3 contains 13 residues. The CDR3 nucleotides are TGTGCCACCAGCAGATACCTACGGGACATTCAGTACTTC. As protein: CATSRYLRDIQYF.

The J gene is TRBJ2-7, the V gene TRBV19, with 10 positions matching TRBD2. This CDR3 spans 15 amino acids. Looked up from germline, CDR1 is LNHDA and CDR2 is SQIVND (reference sequence). V was clipped by 3 bases and J by 2 bases; unmatched bases: 4. CDR3 amino acids: CASSMASGSPYEQYF. DNA for the CDR3: TGTGCCAGTAGTATGGCTAGCGGGAGCCCCTACGAGCAGTACTTC.

In this sample, this clone turned up once. This chain links TRBV28 with TRBJ2-5; no firm D call. The CDR3 runs to 13 residues. The germline V gene encodes CDR1 MDHEN and CDR2 SYDVKM. Trimming removed 5 bases from V and 8 bases from J, with 15 bases in between. The CDR3 DNA reads as TGTGCCAGCAGTCCGTCCTTTTGGAATACCCAGTACTTC. This encodes CASSPSFWNTQYF.

With respect to this clone: Other DNA sequences in the same sample also yield this CDR3. The V call is TRBV12-5, the J call TRBJ2-3; no clear D. The V and J ends lost 1 base and 6 bases respectively, with 8 bases between them. The CDR3 is 13 amino acids. In germline, CDR1 is LGHNT, CDR2 FRNRAP. The CDR3 coding sequence is TGTGCTAGTGGTTTGGGCGAGCCGGATACGCAGTATTTT. Amino acid sequence: CASGLGEPDTQYF.

In this sample, this clone turned up a few times. Other DNA sequences in the sample encode the same CDR3. The chain links TRBV29-1 to TRBJ1-1; no clear D gene. Trimming left V 4 bases short and J 5 bases short, with 8 bases between. This CDR3 spans 11 amino acids. Germline values: CDR1 SQVTM, CDR2 ANQGSEA. The CDR3 coding sequence is TGCAGCGTTGCTACAAATACTGAAGCTTTCTTT. It codes for CSVATNTEAFF.

V is TRBV5-1 and J is TRBJ1-5, with a tentative D call TRBD1 (5 bases). Trimming removed 2 bases at V and 6 bases at J, with 9 bases between. The CDR3 covers 13 residues. From germline, CDR1 is SGHRS and CDR2 YFSETQ. CDR3 in DNA: TGCGCCAGCAGCTTAAGGGGTACTCAGCCCCAGCATTTT. Encoded protein: CASSLRGTQPQHF.